These 13 T cell receptor beta chains originate from one sample sequenced in a study of blood T cells in healthy people across ages. Together with a sample-barcoded 5' primer, a J-beta primer mix was included in a second PCR lasting roughly 6 to 12 cycles. TCRdb redid the calling of the 5' RACE reads with MiXCR, one entry per CDR3 protein. The sample gives around 1,900,000 distinct CDR3 sequences, 35% to 50% of which show up once; roughly 23% is in the top ten. The specimen was blood. Receptor source: a human donor in good health.

In regard to this clonotype: The junction and the germline gene differ at one end; a read error may be behind it. The gene calls are TRBV5-1 and TRBJ1-2; 9 bases map to TRBD1. The V gene's germline CDR1 is SGHRS and CDR2 YFSETQ. The CDR3 extends over 15 amino acids. The chain's CDR3 is CTSSLGDREVAGCTF. CDR3 nucleotides: TGCACCAGCAGCTTGGGGGACAGGGAGGTCGCGGGCTGCACCTTC.

This clonotype was seen only a few times. The chain links TRBV27 to TRBJ1-2; a weak D match, TRBD1 (6 bases). The CDR3 is 12 amino acids. Per the germline V gene, CDR1 is MNHEY and CDR2 is SMNVEV (reference sequence). Deletions cut 5 bases from V and 8 bases from J, with 12 bases between. CDR3 sequence: CASSDPGVGYTF. The DNA of the CDR3 is TGTGCCAGCAGTGATCCAGGGGTAGGCTACACCTTC.

This clonotype was seen a handful of times. The rearrangement links TRBV11-2 to TRBJ2-1; possibly TRBD1 for D (5 bases). V lost 5 bases and J lost 4, with 18 bases in between. Germline values: CDR1 SGHAT, CDR2 FQNNGV. This CDR3 spans 16 amino acids. The CDR3 bases are TGTGCCAGCAGCCTAAGTCCGACAGTGGTGTACAATGAGCAGTTCTTC. Translated, it gives CASSLSPTVVYNEQFF.

This clonotype was counted between two and nine times. The J gene is TRBJ1-1, the V gene TRBV18; 9 nucleotides agree with TRBD1. The CDR3 loop spans 15 amino acids. V lost 8 bases and J lost 6; bases outside the gene matches: 13. From germline, CDR1 is KGHSH and CDR2 LQKENI. The CDR3 reads CASVNRDRAPPEAFF. CDR3 nucleotides: TGTGCCAGCGTGAACCGGGACAGGGCCCCCCCTGAAGCTTTCTTT.

The table lists this clonotype with a few counts. This chain links TRBV2 with TRBJ2-5, with 8 bases matching TRBD2. Germline CDR1 is SNHLY and CDR2 is FYNNEI. Trimming removed 8 bases from V and 5 bases from J; junction bases left unmatched: 10. The CDR3 totals 14 residues. The CDR3 is CASSGGGSRETQYF. The CDR3 DNA follows: TGTGCCAGCTCCGGGGGGGGGTCCCGCGAGACCCAGTACTTC.

This chain joins TRBV5-6 and TRBJ2-5; D is uncertain. CDR1 and CDR2 from the germline V gene are SGHDT and YYEEEE. V dropped 1 base and J dropped 1 base, with 14 bases sitting between them. The CDR3 has 16 amino acids. CDR3 protein: CASSLSLAYLQETQYF. The DNA of the CDR3 is TGTGCCAGCAGCTTGTCTTTAGCCTACCTCCAAGAGACCCAGTACTTC.

This chain links TRBV20-1 with TRBJ2-3, with D possibly matching TRBD2 (7 bases). V was pared by 0 bases and J by 2 bases, with 12 bases between. Germline CDR1 and CDR2: DFQATT and SNEGSKA (reference sequence). This CDR3 region has 15 residues. CDR3 DNA: TGCAGTGCTAGAGATTCCGGGGGGCCCACAGATACGCAGTATTTT. As protein: CSARDSGGPTDTQYF.

This clonotype was counted between two and nine times. This chain connects TRBV18 to TRBJ2-7, with 11 bases matching TRBD1. The V segment lost 0 bases and the J segment 6 bases; nucleotides outside the gene matches: 7. Germline V CDR1 and CDR2: KGHSH, LQKENI. There are 16 residues in the CDR3. CDR3 residues: CASSPPVGQGAPEQYF. The CDR3 DNA follows: TGTGCCAGCTCACCACCCGTAGGACAGGGGGCCCCCGAGCAGTACTTC.

The chain joins TRBV5-1 to TRBJ2-1, with 12 positions matching TRBD2. Germline CDR1 reads SGHRS; CDR2 reads YFSETQ. V lost 5 bases, J lost 6 bases, and 6 bases stayed unmatched. The CDR3 is 15 residues long. Here the CDR3 reads CASSWRLAGVNEQFF. Written as DNA, the CDR3 is TGCGCCAGCAGTTGGCGACTAGCGGGGGTCAATGAGCAGTTCTTC.

This clonotype was recorded a few times. The rearrangement uses TRBV5-6 and TRBJ2-7; 9 nucleotides align to TRBD2. The germline CDR1 and CDR2 sequences are SGHDT and YYEEEE. The CDR3 sequence is 16 residues long. The trim removed 1 base at V and 2 bases at J, leaving 7 bases unmatched. The CDR3 sequence is CASSLSGGPSPYEQYF. In DNA form, the CDR3 reads TGTGCCAGCAGCTTGAGCGGGGGGCCCTCCCCCTACGAGCAGTACTTC.

This clonotype was counted a few times. With a much larger clone just one base away, this may be a read error. This chain connects TRBV29-1 to TRBJ2-6, with D possibly being TRBD1 (5 bases). CDR3 size: 13 residues. Germline lookup yields CDR1 SQVTM and CDR2 ANQGSEA. In DNA form, the CDR3 reads TGCAGCGTCGCCGAGTCTGGGGCCAACGTCCGGACTTTC. This gives the protein CSVAESGANVRTF.

This clonotype has a handful of counts. The rearrangement uses TRBV20-1 and TRBJ1-2; possibly TRBD1 for D (6 bases). The germline V gene has CDR1 DFQATT and CDR2 SNEGSKA (reference sequence). Trimming took off 3 bases at V and 7 bases at J, with 18 bases between the two ends. This CDR3 has 14 amino acids. The CDR3 region is CSAREGVSASGYTF. In DNA form, the CDR3 reads TGCAGTGCTAGGGAGGGGGTAAGCGCTAGTGGCTACACCTTC.

To note about this clonotype: A junction boundary mismatches the germline segment, possibly from a read error. The CDR3, as DNA: TGTGCCGGCAGACCAGGGGGCGTAAGCAATCAGCCCCAGCATTTT. The encoded protein is CAGRPGGVSNQPQHF. V and J are TRBV7-2 and TRBJ1-5, with 8 bases aligning to TRBD1. The CDR3 runs to 15 residues. CDR1 SGHTA and CDR2 FQGNSA come from the germline V gene.